The 10 T cell receptor beta chains below all came from one sample that was sequenced in a study of OX40 agonist ivuxolimab in advanced cancers. Sequenced by immunoSEQ multiplex PCR; TCRdb stores in-frame clones only, minus some. The sample consists of some 20,000 clones, approximately 69% of them appearing once. The sample in question was CD4+ or CD8+ T cells sorted from blood, obtained in a trial of the OX40 agonist ivuxolimab. These receptors all stem from an adult with an advanced solid tumor such as melanoma, head and neck, liver or kidney cancer.

This clone was seen more than once but under ten times. The chain carries TRBV2 and TRBJ2-7; tentative D call: TRBD1 (6 bases). Germline CDR1 reads SNHLY; CDR2 reads FYNNEI. V gave up 2 bases and J gave up 7 bases, with 15 bases separating them. CDR3 size: 14 residues. Here the CDR3 reads CASSEFGGVLEQYF. The CDR3 DNA sequence: TGTGCCAGCAGTGAATTTGGGGGCGTCTTAGAGCAGTACTTC. The full variable domain, rest sourced from reference TRBV2 and TRBJ2-7, is EPEVTQTPSHQVTQMGQEVILRCVPISNHLYFYWYRQILGQKVEFLVSFYNNEISEKSEIFDDQFSVERPDGSNFTLKIRSTKLEDSAMYFCASSEFGGVLEQYFGPGTRLTVT.

The chain employs TRBV6-1 and TRBJ2-1; TRBD2 matches 11 bases. Per the germline V gene, CDR1 is MNHNS and CDR2 is SASEGT. Germline trimming cut 4 bases from V and 2 bases from J; bases unmatched to any gene: 4. This CDR3 is 16 amino acids long. The CDR3 loop is CASSGLAGGPYNEQFF. The CDR3 DNA is TGTGCCAGCAGTGGGCTAGCGGGAGGACCCTACAATGAGCAGTTCTTC.

This clone was recorded once. The chain is built from TRBV4-1 and TRBJ2-3; D not certain. This CDR3 comprises 12 residues. V dropped 1 base and J dropped 3 bases, with 2 bases sitting between them. Germline CDR1 and CDR2: MGHRA and YSYEKL. As DNA, the CDR3 is TGCGCCAGCAGCCAAGCTACAGATACGCAGTATTTT. It yields the protein CASSQATDTQYF.

The chain links TRBV7-2 to TRBJ2-7, with a possible D match to TRBD1 (6 bases). The CDR3 sequence is 14 residues long. Deletions cut 2 bases from V and 3 bases from J, with 11 bases between. Germline loops: CDR1 SGHTA, CDR2 FQGNSA. The CDR3 DNA is TGTGCCAGCAGCTTATGGGGGCACTACTACGAGCAGTACTTC. This translates into CASSLWGHYYEQYF.

This clone occurred once. This chain links TRBV7-8 with TRBJ2-3; the match to TRBD2 covers 9 bases. Trimming took 2 bases from V and 5 from J; bases not matched to a gene: 5. The CDR3 has 15 amino acids. Germline CDR1 SGHVS, CDR2 FQNEAQ. The CDR3 region is CASSLRGTSLDTQYF. CDR3 DNA: TGTGCCAGCAGCTTAAGGGGGACTAGCCTAGATACGCAGTATTTT.

The chain couples TRBV6-5 to TRBJ1-4, with 8 bases matching TRBD1. The CDR3 spans 16 residues. J gave up 3 bases and V 2 bases, and 5 bases lay outside the gene matches. Germline CDR1 MNHEY, CDR2 SVGAGI. This CDR3 is CASSYRSGGPNEKLFF. As DNA, the CDR3 is TGTGCCAGCAGTTACCGTTCAGGGGGCCCTAATGAAAAACTGTTTTTT.

The J gene is TRBJ1-1, the V gene TRBV4-1; 10 bases are shared with TRBD1. The CDR3 spans 17 residues. V dropped 1 base and J dropped 3; count of bases not matched to a gene: 8. Germline lookup yields CDR1 MGHRA and CDR2 YSYEKL. In DNA form, the CDR3 reads TGCGCCAGCAGCCAAGGTCCCGGGACAGGGGTGGACACTGAAGCTTTCTTT. It codes for CASSQGPGTGVDTEAFF.

The gene calls are TRBV6-5 and TRBJ2-2, with D unclear. The CDR3 has 16 residues. CDR1 is MNHEY and CDR2 is SVGAGI in the germline V gene. The V end was cut by 3 bases, the J end by 1 base, with 12 bases between. CDR3 bases: TGTGCCAGCAGTTATAGTGAGACCTTGAACACCGGGGAGCTGTTTTTT. Amino acids: CASSYSETLNTGELFF.

The chain employs TRBV30 and TRBJ2-7; D possibly matches TRBD1 or TRBD2 (7 bases each). The V end lost 0 bases, the J end lost 1 base, and 13 bases lay between the germline ends. CDR3 length: 15 amino acids. CDR1 is GTSNPN and CDR2 is SVGIG in the germline V gene (reference sequence). The CDR3 nucleotides read TGTGCCTGGAGTGTGTGGGAGGGGGCTTCCTACGAGCAGTACTTC. Amino acid sequence: CAWSVWEGASYEQYF.

This clone was observed a few times. CDR3 amino acids: CASSSEGFTDEQYF. The CDR3 DNA sequence: TGTGCCAGCAGCAGTGAAGGGTTCACGGACGAGCAGTACTTC. The V call is TRBV7-9, the J call TRBJ2-7, with D hard to call. V lost 5 bases and J lost 5, with 16 bases in between. Germline CDR1 and CDR2: SEHNR and FQNEAQ (reference sequence). This CDR3 spans 14 amino acids.